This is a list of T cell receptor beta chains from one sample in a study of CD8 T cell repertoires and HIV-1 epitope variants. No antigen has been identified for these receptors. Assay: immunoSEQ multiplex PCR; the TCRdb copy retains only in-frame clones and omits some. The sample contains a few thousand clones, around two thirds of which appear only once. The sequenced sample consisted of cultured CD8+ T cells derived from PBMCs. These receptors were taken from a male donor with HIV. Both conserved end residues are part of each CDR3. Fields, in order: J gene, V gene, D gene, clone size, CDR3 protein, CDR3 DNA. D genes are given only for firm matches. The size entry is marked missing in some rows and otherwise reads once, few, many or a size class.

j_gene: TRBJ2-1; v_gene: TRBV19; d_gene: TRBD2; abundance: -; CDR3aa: CASSLGGGGAFNEQFF; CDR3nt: TGTGCCAGTAGCCTAGGAGGCGGGGGGGCCTTCAATGAGCAGTTCTTC
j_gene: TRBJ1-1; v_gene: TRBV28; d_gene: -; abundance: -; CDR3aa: CASRQSTEAFF; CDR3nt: TGTGCCAGCAGGCAGAGCACTGAAGCTTTCTTT
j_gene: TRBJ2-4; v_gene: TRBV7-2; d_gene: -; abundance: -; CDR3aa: CASSLRQAAKNIQYF; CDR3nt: TGTGCCAGCAGCTTACGACAGGCGGCCAAAAACATTCAGTACTTC
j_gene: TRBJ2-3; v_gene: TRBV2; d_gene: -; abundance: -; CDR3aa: CASSEGLENTQYF; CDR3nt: TGTGCCAGCAGTGAAGGGCTTGAGAATACGCAGTATTTT
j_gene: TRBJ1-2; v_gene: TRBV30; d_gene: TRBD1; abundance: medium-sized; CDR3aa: CAPTGGSFYGYTF; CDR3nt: TGTGCCCCTACAGGGGGGTCCTTCTATGGCTACACCTTC
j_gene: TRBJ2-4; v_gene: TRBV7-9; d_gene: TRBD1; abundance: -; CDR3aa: CASSPTGGLAKNIQYF; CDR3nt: TGTGCCAGCAGCCCAACAGGGGGTCTAGCCAAAAACATTCAGTACTTC
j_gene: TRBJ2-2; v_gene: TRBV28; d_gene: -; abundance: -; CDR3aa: CASSFSGELFF; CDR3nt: TGTGCCAGCAGTTTCTCCGGGGAGCTGTTTTTT
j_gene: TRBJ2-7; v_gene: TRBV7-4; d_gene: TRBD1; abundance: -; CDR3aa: CASATGDEQYF; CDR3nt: TGTGCCAGCGCAACAGGGGACGAGCAGTACTTC
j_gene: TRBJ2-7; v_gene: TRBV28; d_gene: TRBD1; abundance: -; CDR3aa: CASSFRGQGSYEQYF; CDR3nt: TGTGCCAGCAGTTTTCGGGGACAGGGCTCCTACGAGCAGTACTTC
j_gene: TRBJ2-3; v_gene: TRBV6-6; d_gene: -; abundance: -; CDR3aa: CASSSRGGGADTQYF; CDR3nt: TGTGCCAGCAGTTCCCGAGGGGGGGGCGCAGATACGCAGTATTTT
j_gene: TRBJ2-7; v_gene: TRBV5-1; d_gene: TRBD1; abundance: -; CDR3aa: CASSLAGTAYEQYF; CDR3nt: TGCGCCAGCAGCTTGGCCGGGACAGCCTACGAGCAGTACTTC
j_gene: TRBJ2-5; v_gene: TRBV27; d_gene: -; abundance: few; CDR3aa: CASSLLWRGETQYF; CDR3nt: TGTGCCAGCAGTTTATTATGGCGGGGAGAGACCCAGTACTTC
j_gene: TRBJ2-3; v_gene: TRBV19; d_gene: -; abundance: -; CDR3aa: CASSGDTDTQYF; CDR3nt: TGTGCCAGTAGTGGGGACACAGATACGCAGTATTTT
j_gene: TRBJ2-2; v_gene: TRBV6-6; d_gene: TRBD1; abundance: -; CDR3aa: CASSLTGGRSGELFF; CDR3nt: TGTGCCAGCAGTTTGACAGGGGGCAGGAGCGGGGAGCTGTTTTTT
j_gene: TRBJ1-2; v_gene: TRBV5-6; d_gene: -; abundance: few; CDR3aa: CASSLGELYGYTF; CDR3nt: TGTGCCAGCAGCTTGGGGGAGCTCTATGGCTACACCTTC